A single sample gave rise to the 27 T cell receptor beta chains below, sequenced in a study of beta chain features in type 1 diabetes. Expressed TCRB transcripts were sequenced because the isolated RNA had all been reverse transcribed beforehand. The data were produced by immunoSEQ multiplex PCR, yet TCRdb's version contains in-frame clones alone and is incomplete. The top ten hold more than 0.015% of the sample, which has hundreds of thousands of clones, over 14% seen once. Study-wide results and caveats: There was a moderate but significant shortening of TCRB CDR3s in all four CD4+ subsets of Type 1 diabetes patients.

No antigens are known for them. Sequencing input: naive CD4+ T cells from blood. The receptor set was obtained from a man younger than 30 with type 1 diabetes.

This clone has more than one count but fewer than ten. V and J are TRBV2 and TRBJ2-1; D gene unclear. This CDR3 comprises 12 residues. Germline V gene data show CDR1 as SNHLY and CDR2 as FYNNEI. Deletions cut 6 bases from V and 4 bases from J, with 7 bases between. The CDR3 bases are TGTGCCAGCAGGGGCGTTTACAATGAGCAGTTCTTC. Encoded protein: CASRGVYNEQFF.

V and J are TRBV6-1 and TRBJ2-5, with D unresolved. V was cut by 7 bases and J by 5 bases, with 5 bases left in between. Germline V gene sequence: CDR1 MNHNS, CDR2 SASEGT. This CDR3 is built from 10 residues. CDR3 DNA sequence: TGTGCCAGCATTCGGGAGACCCAGTACTTC. Residues: CASIRETQYF.

The V and J genes are TRBV19 and TRBJ2-3, with 10 bases that match TRBD2. This CDR3 spans 13 amino acids. From germline, CDR1 is LNHDA and CDR2 SQIVND (reference sequence). V shed 10 bases and J 1 base; nucleotides not matched to a gene: 2. This CDR3 is CATLAGGTDTQYF. CDR3 coding DNA: TGTGCCACCCTAGCGGGGGGCACAGATACGCAGTATTTT.

The chain couples TRBV5-6 to TRBJ2-2, with 10 bases matching TRBD1. The germline V gene encodes CDR1 SGHDT and CDR2 YYEEEE. V trimming: 4 bases; J trimming: 3 bases; junction bases outside the gene matches: 6. The CDR3 loop spans 16 amino acids. The CDR3 here is CASSTDRGFDTGELFF. The CDR3 DNA reads TGTGCCAGCAGCACGGACAGGGGGTTTGACACCGGGGAGCTGTTTTTT.

Only a few counts were recorded for this clone. In DNA, the CDR3 is TGTGCCAGCAGCACCTCGACTAGCGGGAAAGAGACCCAGTACTTC. Its protein product is CASSTSTSGKETQYF. V usage is TRBV9 and J usage is TRBJ2-5; 11 bases are a match to TRBD2. This CDR3 is 15 amino acids long. Germline V gene lookup returns CDR1 SGDLS and CDR2 YYNGEE. V trimming: 4 bases; J trimming: 3 bases; junction bases outside the gene matches: 5. Full variable domain (rest looked up from reference TRBV9 and TRBJ2-5): DSGVTQTPKHLITATGQRVTLRCSPRSGDLSVYWYQQSLDQGLQFLIQYYNGEERAKGNILERFSAQQFPDLHSELNLSSLELGDSALYFCASSTSTSGKETQYFGPGTRLLVL.

This chain connects TRBV7-9 to TRBJ2-7; 7 bases are a match to TRBD1. Germline V gives CDR1 SEHNR, CDR2 FQNEAQ (reference sequence). V shed 6 bases, J shed 0 bases, and the junction held 5 bases outside the gene matches. This CDR3 is 14 amino acids long. The CDR3 loop reads CASRRTGDSYEQYF. The CDR3 DNA follows: TGTGCCAGCAGGAGGACAGGCGACTCCTACGAGCAGTACTTC.

This clone appeared a few times. Here the CDR3 DNA reads TGTGCCAGCAGTCTATACGGGACACGGGTTGAAGCTTTCTTT. Its protein product is CASSLYGTRVEAFF. This chain joins TRBV28 and TRBJ1-1; D might be TRBD1 (6 bases). Germline assignment: CDR1 MDHEN and CDR2 SYDVKM. This CDR3 spans 14 amino acids. The V end was cut by 5 bases, the J end by 7 bases, with 17 bases between.

This clone was picked up a small number of times. The rearrangement joins TRBV13 to TRBJ2-7; TRBD2 is a possible D gene (5 bases). Per germline, CDR1 PRHDT and CDR2 FYEKMQ (reference sequence). The CDR3 extends over 18 amino acids. V was cut by 1 base and J by 3 bases, with 22 bases left in between. CDR3 in DNA: TGTGCCAGCAGCTTAGCGGGGTTTTCGGGATTAGGTGTCTACGAGCAGTACTTC. It is translated as CASSLAGFSGLGVYEQYF.

This clone has more than one count but fewer than ten. In DNA, the CDR3 is TGTGCCAGCAGTCCTCATGGGGGGAGAATCACAGATACGCAGTATTTT. It yields the protein CASSPHGGRITDTQYF. This chain uses TRBV28 with TRBJ2-3; D may be TRBD2 (6 bases). The CDR3 contains 16 residues. V lost 5 bases to trimming and J lost 2 bases, with 17 bases between them. Looked up from germline, CDR1 is MDHEN and CDR2 is SYDVKM.

This rearrangement joins TRBV7-8 to TRBJ2-2; 7 bases line up with TRBD2. The CDR3 sequence is 14 residues long. V dropped 5 bases and J dropped 4; count of bases not matched to a gene: 4. Germline V lookup: CDR1 SGHVS, CDR2 FQNEAQ. The CDR3 loop reads CASSGLAVTGELFF. The DNA for the CDR3 is TGTGCCAGCAGCGGCCTAGCGGTCACCGGGGAGCTGTTTTTT.

The rearrangement uses TRBV9 and TRBJ2-1; maybe TRBD1 (6 bases). The CDR3 is made up of 12 amino acids. From germline, CDR1 is SGDLS and CDR2 YYNGEE. V was shortened by 4 bases and J by 10 bases, with 12 bases between the two germline ends. CDR3 DNA sequence: TGTGCCAGCAGCCCCACAGGGACGGAGCAGTTCTTC. Translation gives CASSPTGTEQFF.

J is TRBJ1-5 and V is TRBV16; D gene uncertain. V lost 8 bases to trimming and J lost 5 bases, with 13 bases between them. The germline V gene encodes CDR1 KGHSY and CDR2 FQNENV. There are 13 residues in the CDR3. The CDR3 DNA reads TGTGCCAGCCGACCCGGAGGCCATCAGCCCCAGCATTTT. It encodes CASRPGGHQPQHF.

This clone occurred a few times. This chain uses TRBV5-6 with TRBJ1-2; no definite D call. Germline CDR1 reads SGHDT; CDR2 reads YYEEEE. This CDR3 comprises 15 residues. V was clipped by 4 bases and J by 0 bases, with 13 bases between them. CDR3 sequence: CASSRKSGSNYGYTF. CDR3 nucleotides: TGTGCCAGCAGCCGAAAGTCGGGGTCTAACTATGGCTACACCTTC.

V usage is TRBV28 and J usage is TRBJ1-2, with 8 bases matching TRBD1. The CDR3 has 11 residues. Germline V gives CDR1 MDHEN, CDR2 SYDVKM. J was trimmed by 8 bases and V by 6 bases; bases with no gene match: 2. The CDR3 DNA sequence: TGTGCCAGCAGCGACAGGGGCGGCTACACCTTC. It is translated as CASSDRGGYTF.

This sequence joins TRBV30 and TRBJ1-2; 7 bases are a match to TRBD1. CDR3 length: 13 residues. V was pared by 0 bases and J by 5 bases, with 3 bases of the junction left unmatched. Germline V gives CDR1 GTSNPN, CDR2 SVGIG (reference sequence). The CDR3 DNA is TGTGCCTGGAGTGTACTGACAGGGTATGGCTACACCTTC. Protein: CAWSVLTGYGYTF.

This clone was counted a few times. The chain uses TRBV11-1 and TRBJ2-1; 7 positions agree with TRBD1. With V trimmed by 6 bases and J by 0 bases, 11 bases remained unmatched. This CDR3 spans 17 amino acids. Germline CDR1 SGHAT, CDR2 FQDESV (reference sequence). The CDR3 DNA reads as TGTGCCAGCAGGCCTAGTGGACAGGCAGGCTCCTACAATGAGCAGTTCTTC. Translation: CASRPSGQAGSYNEQFF.

The rearrangement uses TRBV29-1 and TRBJ1-1, with D uncertain. Germline V gene sequence: CDR1 SQVTM, CDR2 ANQGSEA. CDR3 length: 14 residues. The ends were cut back, 4 bases at V and 3 bases at J, with 15 bases in the middle. CDR3 sequence: CSVVKVTEHTEAFF. CDR3 nucleotides: TGCAGCGTTGTGAAGGTAACAGAACACACTGAAGCTTTCTTT.

This clone was observed a few times. The chain is built from TRBV5-1 and TRBJ1-1, with TRBD1 identical over 8 bases. The CDR3 totals 14 residues. Germline V CDR1 and CDR2: SGHRS, YFSETQ. After removal of 2 bases from V and 0 bases from J, the junction contained 0 bases not matched to a gene. DNA for the CDR3: TGCGCCAGCAGCTTACAGGGGGTGAACACTGAAGCTTTCTTT. Its translation: CASSLQGVNTEAFF.

The V and J genes are TRBV10-1 and TRBJ2-1; tentative D call: TRBD2 (5 bases). CDR1 and CDR2 from the germline V gene are WNHNN and SYGVQD (reference sequence). Trimming removed 4 bases at V and 2 bases at J, with 9 bases between. This CDR3 is 14 amino acids long. The CDR3 is CASSGTSTYNEQFF. The CDR3 bases are TGCGCCAGCAGTGGGACTTCAACCTACAATGAGCAGTTCTTC.

The V gene is TRBV2, the J gene TRBJ2-3, with 7 bases aligning to TRBD2. After removal of 6 bases from V and 5 bases from J, the junction contained 14 bases not matched to a gene. CDR3 length: 16 residues. Germline lookup yields CDR1 SNHLY and CDR2 FYNNEI. CDR3 sequence reads: CASRPSSGRRLDTQYF. CDR3 DNA sequence: TGTGCCAGCAGACCTTCTAGCGGTAGAAGACTAGATACGCAGTATTTT.

CDR3 sequence reads: CSVVGGRPRYGYTF. The CDR3 nucleotides read TGCAGCGTTGTCGGGGGAAGACCTAGGTATGGCTACACCTTC. The V call is TRBV29-1, the J call TRBJ1-2, with D possibly matching TRBD1 (5 bases). The CDR3 length is 14 residues. Germline V lookup: CDR1 SQVTM, CDR2 ANQGSEA. Trimming stripped 4 bases from V and 5 bases from J, with 17 bases between.

This clone was detected a few times. The V gene is TRBV28, the J gene TRBJ1-6; tentative D call: TRBD1 (6 bases). The germline V gene has CDR1 MDHEN and CDR2 SYDVKM. This CDR3 spans 15 amino acids. Trimming cost V 5 bases and J 10 bases, with 18 bases left between them. CDR3 nucleotides: TGTGCCAGCAGTGTTGGGGGCCCCTTGCTCTCACCCCTCCACTTT. It yields the protein CASSVGGPLLSPLHF. The whole variable domain, remainder taken from reference TRBV28 and TRBJ1-6, is DVKVTQSSRYLVKRTGEKVFLECVQDMDHENMFWYRQDPGLGLRLIYFSYDVKMKEKGDIPEGYSVSREKKERFSLILESASTNQTSMYLCASSVGGPLLSPLHFGNGTRLTVT.

This clone was found a few times. V and J are TRBV6-5 and TRBJ2-3; 10 nucleotides line up with TRBD2. Per germline, CDR1 MNHEY and CDR2 SVGAGI. J lost 1 base, V lost 6 bases, and 4 bases had no gene match. CDR3 length: 15 amino acids. The CDR3 DNA reads as TGTGCCAGCAGGTTCGGGACTAGCGGCACAGATACGCAGTATTTT. It specifies CASRFGTSGTDTQYF.

The chain couples TRBV4-1 to TRBJ2-3; 7 nucleotides line up with TRBD2. The CDR3 consists of 15 residues. Germline CDR1 is MGHRA and CDR2 is YSYEKL. J was trimmed by 4 bases and V by 10 bases; bases with no gene match: 14. CDR3 sequence: CATAFLGGKADTQYF. CDR3 DNA: TGCGCCACAGCGTTCTTGGGGGGGAAGGCAGATACGCAGTATTTT.

The sample holds a few counts of this clone. V is TRBV2 and J is TRBJ1-1; 7 nucleotides line up with TRBD1. This CDR3 has 14 residues. CDR1 SNHLY and CDR2 FYNNEI come from the germline V gene. The trim removed 4 bases at V and 1 base at J, leaving 3 bases unmatched. CDR3: CASSGDSGNTEAFF. As DNA, the CDR3 is TGTGCCAGCAGTGGGGACAGCGGGAACACTGAAGCTTTCTTT.

The rearrangement links TRBV30 to TRBJ2-7; 8 bases match TRBD2. The CDR3 totals 15 residues. Germline V gene sequence: CDR1 GTSNPN, CDR2 SVGIG (reference sequence). Trimming took 8 bases from V and 6 from J; bases not matched to a gene: 18. CDR3 nucleotide sequence: TGTGCCGGGACAAATTCACTAGCGGCCTCCCTCGAGCAGTACTTC. Translating it yields CAGTNSLAASLEQYF.

CDR3 protein: CSVDYPYEQYF. Written as DNA, the CDR3 is TGCAGTGTGGACTATCCCTACGAGCAGTACTTC. This chain joins TRBV20-1 and TRBJ2-7; the D gene is possibly TRBD2 (6 bases). The CDR3 length is 11 residues. The germline gives CDR1 DFQATT, CDR2 SNEGSKA (reference sequence). Trimming removed 7 bases from V and 2 bases from J, with 9 bases in between.